This TCR beta chain was obtained from a study of regulatory T cells in long-lasting Graves disease. CDR1 SNHLY and CDR2 FYNNEI come from the germline V gene. The CDR3 is 19 amino acids. The ends lost 7 bases at V and 4 bases at J; junction bases unmatched: 18. Documented time point: persistent/refractory GD, antithyroid drugs over 5 years with positive TRAb. Extracted PBMC RNA gave rise to the TCR library. The authors built TCR beta libraries using iRepertoire HTBI primers and Arm-PCR of CDR3 regions. Original methodology: Sequenced samples collectively carried 55 to 80 TRBV and about 15 TRBJ segments. TCRdb itself ran the multiplex PCR reads through MiXCR, one entry per CDR3 protein. The V and J calls here are based on TCRdb, not the publication. The sample comprises 300,000 to 350,000 distinct CDR3 sequences, about 20% of which are singletons, and just under 30% rests with the top ten.

The J gene is TRBJ2-1, the V gene TRBV2; 11 bases agree with TRBD2. The sequence was obtained from a female donor with Graves disease. The sample in question was peripheral blood mononuclear cells (PBMCs), obtained when the disease was refractory, from a patient treated with antithyroid drugs. Written as DNA, the CDR3 is TGTGCCAGCACCGAGCCCCTTCTAGCTAGCGGGAGGATTTACAATGAGCAGTTCTTC. Amino acid sequence: CASTEPLLASGRIYNEQFF.